This T cell receptor beta chain was profiled in a study of shared clonotypes between healthy human individuals. This clone appeared once. The antigen remains unidentified. The data were produced by immunoSEQ multiplex PCR, yet TCRdb's version contains in-frame clones alone and is incomplete. Here the sample spans fewer than 100,000 clones, roughly two thirds being singletons. This CDR3 region has 16 residues. The germline V gene encodes CDR1 SGDLS and CDR2 YYNGEE. The V gene lost 4 bases and the J gene lost 0 bases, with 15 bases spanning the gap. Whole-study results and caveats: It was only blood that was sampled, and tissue repertoires likely differ. About 5% of naive CD4 clonotypes were shared across a handful of donors.

The origin of this receptor is a man aged 25-45 years in good health. The chain uses TRBV9 and TRBJ2-3; D is perhaps TRBD2 (5 bases). What was sequenced was memory CD8+ T cells sorted from blood. Sample subset: CD45RO+ cells pooled with CCR7-negative TemRA cells. Here the CDR3 reads CASSLLGGYSTDTQYF. The CDR3 region has the DNA TGTGCCAGCAGCCTTCTTGGCGGGTATAGCACAGATACGCAGTATTTT.